A single sample gave rise to the 17 T cell receptor beta chains below, sequenced in a study of T-cell memory formation after mild COVID-19. TCRdb reanalysed the 5' RACE reads using MiXCR and keeps one entry per CDR3 protein. The data contain fewer than 400,000 distinct CDR3 sequences, roughly 13% of them singletons. The specimen sequenced was PBMCs or a T cell subset sorted from them (not recorded which). All receptors derive from a man aged 18 to 30 who had mild COVID-19 (a few samples of this study predate the infection). Cell type and time point are not known.

The chain joins TRBV7-2 to TRBJ2-2; 8 nucleotides align to TRBD2. The V gene's germline CDR1 is SGHTA and CDR2 FQGNSA. This CDR3 spans 19 amino acids. The V gene end was trimmed by 8 bases and the J gene end by 2 bases; junction bases not matched to a gene: 19. Here the CDR3 reads CASAPRPASGGLNTGELFF. The CDR3 nucleotides read TGTGCCAGCGCCCCCCGGCCTGCCAGCGGGGGCCTTAACACCGGGGAGCTGTTTTTT.

The gene calls are TRBV20-1 and TRBJ2-3, with 13 bases matching TRBD2. The V and J ends lost 5 bases and 0 bases, in that order; junction bases with no gene match: 2. The germline CDR1 and CDR2 sequences are DFQATT and SNEGSKA (reference sequence). This CDR3 comprises 15 residues. This CDR3 reads CSAGTSGVSTDTQYF. The DNA of the CDR3 is TGCAGTGCTGGGACTAGCGGGGTTAGCACAGATACGCAGTATTTT.

The chain uses TRBV7-2 and TRBJ2-7; unclear D gene. The V gene's germline CDR1 is SGHTA and CDR2 FQGNSA. The length of the CDR3 is 15 residues. Trimming removed 1 base from V and 2 bases from J, with 12 bases in between. The CDR3 coding sequence is TGTGCCAGCAGCTTAGTTGTTGCCCAGGCCTACGAGCAGTACTTC. Protein: CASSLVVAQAYEQYF.

This clonotype has more than one count but fewer than ten. The V gene is TRBV20-1, the J gene TRBJ2-1, with 11 bases aligning to TRBD2. Germline V CDR1 and CDR2: DFQATT, SNEGSKA (reference sequence). The V segment lost 5 bases and the J segment 0 bases; nucleotides outside the gene matches: 6. This CDR3 has 16 residues. The CDR3 spells CSARTSGGLSYNEQFF. CDR3 nucleotides: TGCAGTGCTCGCACTAGCGGGGGCCTCTCCTACAATGAGCAGTTCTTC.

The CDR3 bases are TGCGCCAGCAGCTTGAACATAGCGGGGGGGAGAACCTACGAGCAGTACTTC. This encodes CASSLNIAGGRTYEQYF. The J gene is TRBJ2-7, the V gene TRBV5-1; 11 bases fit TRBD2. The CDR3 has 17 residues. Trimming at V came to 1 base and at J to 2 bases, leaving 8 bases not matched to a gene. The V gene's germline CDR1 is SGHRS and CDR2 YFSETQ.

In its sample, this clonotype was seen a few times. The chain joins TRBV5-5 to TRBJ1-5; tentatively, D is TRBD1 (5 bases). Trimming removed 4 bases at V and 1 base at J, with 12 bases between. The length of the CDR3 is 15 residues. The germline CDR1 and CDR2 sequences are SGHKS and YYEKEE (reference sequence). Written as DNA, the CDR3 is TGTGCCAGCAGCCCCTATAGGGACAGCAATCAGCCCCAGCATTTT. Translation: CASSPYRDSNQPQHF.

This chain links TRBV7-3 with TRBJ1-5; D not resolved. The germline V gene has CDR1 SGHTA and CDR2 FQGTGA. The V and J ends lost 0 bases and 3 bases respectively, with 3 bases between them. The CDR3 has 13 residues. The CDR3 spells CASSLTYNQPQHF. In DNA, the CDR3 is TGTGCCAGCAGCTTAACGTACAATCAGCCCCAGCATTTT.

The CDR3 loop is CASSRVGNQPQHF. CDR3 nucleotides: TGTGCCAGCTCCCGGGTGGGCAATCAGCCCCAGCATTTT. The chain carries TRBV6-2 or TRBV6-3 and TRBJ1-5, with D hard to call. The V gene's germline CDR1 is MNHEY and CDR2 SVGEGT. The germline V and J ends were trimmed by 8 bases and 2 bases, with 10 bases remaining between them. The CDR3 sequence is 13 residues long.

This clonotype was seen a handful of times. This chain uses TRBV6-1 with TRBJ2-7; D unresolved. The germline CDR1 and CDR2 sequences are MNHNS and SASEGT. Trimming left V 5 bases short and J 3 bases short, with 11 bases between. The CDR3 loop spans 13 amino acids. The chain's CDR3 is CASSLNGVYEQYV. The CDR3 nucleotides read TGTGCCAGCAGTCTCAATGGGGTCTACGAGCAGTACGTC.

The genes are TRBV9 and TRBJ2-3; D is unresolved. Trimming pared 3 bases from V and 0 bases from J, leaving 11 bases between. The CDR3 contains 15 residues. Germline loops: CDR1 SGDLS, CDR2 YYNGEE. The CDR3 region has the DNA TGTGCCAGCAGCGAGTTCGCTACTAGCACAGATACGCAGTATTTT. It yields the protein CASSEFATSTDTQYF.

This clonotype was seen repeatedly, ten times or more. The chain uses TRBV29-1 and TRBJ2-3; TRBD1 aligns across 9 bases. This CDR3 contains 13 residues. In germline, CDR1 is SQVTM, CDR2 ANQGSEA. The V and J ends lost 4 bases and 1 base, in that order; junction bases with no gene match: 0. CDR3 sequence reads: CSVGTGGTDTQYF. In DNA form, the CDR3 reads TGCAGCGTTGGGACAGGGGGCACAGATACGCAGTATTTT.

The V and J genes are TRBV6-6 and TRBJ1-5, with unresolved D. In germline, CDR1 is MNHNY, CDR2 SVGAGI (reference sequence). The CDR3 is 13 amino acids. V dropped 2 bases and J dropped 7 bases, with 9 bases sitting between them. In nucleotides, the CDR3 is TGTGCCAGCAGTTACGTATTAGGACAGCCCCAGCATTTT. It is translated as CASSYVLGQPQHF.

The chain uses TRBV5-1 and TRBJ2-7; D call uncertain. Between the trimmed V and J ends, which lost 4 bases and 5 bases, there was a span of 13 bases. The CDR3 sequence is 13 residues long. Germline V gene lookup returns CDR1 SGHRS and CDR2 YFSETQ. CDR3 sequence reads: CASSVGFLDEQYF. The CDR3 DNA reads as TGCGCCAGCAGCGTCGGGTTTCTCGACGAGCAGTACTTC.

This chain uses TRBV27 with TRBJ2-1, with D possibly being TRBD2 (6 bases). CDR1 MNHEY and CDR2 SMNVEV come from the germline V gene (reference sequence). Trimming removed 7 bases from V and 8 bases from J, with 18 bases in between. The CDR3 is 14 amino acids. The CDR3 nucleotides read TGTGCCAGCACTTCACTAGCCCGATCACATGAGCAGTTCTTC. It specifies CASTSLARSHEQFF.

In this sample, this clonotype turned up many times. The chain employs TRBV7-2 and TRBJ2-3; D unresolved. Looked up from germline, CDR1 is SGHTA and CDR2 is FQGNSA. Between the trimmed V and J ends, which lost 5 bases and 0 bases, there was a span of 6 bases. The CDR3 length is 13 residues. CDR3 sequence: CASSGQSTDTQYF. The DNA of the CDR3 is TGTGCCAGCAGCGGGCAGAGCACAGATACGCAGTATTTT. Drawing the rest from reference TRBV7-2 and TRBJ2-3, the complete variable domain is GAGVSQSPSNKVTEKGKDVELRCDPISGHTALYWYRQSLGQGLEFLIYFQGNSAPDKSGLPSDRFSAERTGGSVSTLTIQRTQQEDSAVYLCASSGQSTDTQYFGPGTRLTVL.

The chain links TRBV20-1 to TRBJ2-7; D gene ambiguous. This CDR3 has 14 residues. Germline CDR1 DFQATT, CDR2 SNEGSKA (reference sequence). The V gene lost 3 bases and the J gene lost 0 bases, with 12 bases spanning the gap. The CDR3 coding sequence is TGCAGTGCTAGTGCATCGTTCAGCTCCTACGAGCAGTACTTC. Amino acid sequence: CSASASFSSYEQYF.

This clonotype has just a few counts. J is TRBJ2-1 and V is TRBV5-4; TRBD1 is a possible D gene (5 bases). The CDR3 sequence is 14 residues long. Germline-derived CDR1 and CDR2 are SGHNT and YYREEE (reference sequence). Trimming removed 5 bases at V and 8 bases at J, with 17 bases between. CDR3 DNA sequence: TGTGCCAGCAGTCAGGGTGAGGTTATGGATGAGCAGTTCTTC. Translated, it gives CASSQGEVMDEQFF.